The T cell receptor (beta chain) described here comes from a study of T cell responses to AZD1222 COVID-19 vaccine. At the level of the study: Second doses at about 4 or about 12 weeks were pooled.

The assay was immunoSEQ multiplex PCR, and TCRdb's table has in-frame clones only and misses some. The table lists about 150,000 clones, around 90% of them singletons, with about 1.9% in the top ten. Study-wide results and limits: Nearly half of spike-specific TCRs reportedly go after variant regions that carry no mutations. Baseline testing showed seropositivity in only six or seven AZD1222 recipients. Possibly, clonal diversity was underestimated; donors were largely white British and included more females.

As regards this clone: Its antigen is unknown.

Germline CDR1 SEHNR, CDR2 FQNEAQ (reference sequence). Trimming removed 11 bases from V and 2 bases from J, with 28 bases in between. The CDR3 loop spans 18 amino acids. This chain uses TRBV7-9 with TRBJ2-1, with D unresolved. This sample comprised peripheral blood, obtained on day 0 of AZD1222 vaccination. This sequence originates from an adult in good health. CDR3 DNA sequence: TGTGCCGGCCGTGCCTACAGCTTTAATTCCCTTGCCTACAATGAGCAGTTCTTC. Translation: CAGRAYSFNSLAYNEQFF.